This T cell receptor (beta chain) was profiled in a study of T-cell reconstitution after alpha-beta-depleted transplantation in children. Study conclusions and caveats: T-cell numbers and diversity, one year after transplant, stemmed largely from T cells that were newly produced.

CDR1 and CDR2 from the germline V gene are SGHAT and FQNNGV. The CDR3 is 14 residues long. Trimming removed 3 bases from V and 4 bases from J; junction bases left unmatched: 6. Note on this clonotype: Its antigen is not known.

The authors prepared the TCRbeta library with unique molecular identifiers. TCRdb re-analysed the PCR reads in MiXCR, keeping a single row per CDR3 protein. Among 250,000 to 300,000 distinct CDR3 sequences, less than 9.5% were seen once, and the ten largest hold 9.1%. The input for sequencing was peripheral blood, taken 360 days after TCRalphabeta/CD19-depleted stem cell transplant. The chain couples TRBV11-2 to TRBJ2-7, with TRBD1 matching over 7 bases. This receptor was taken from a female patient between 2 and 15 years old who had a stem cell transplant for Fanconi anemia, so the T cells may come from the graft donor. CDR3 region: CASSFPGQRYEQYF. The CDR3 DNA reads TGTGCCAGCAGCTTCCCGGGACAGCGTTACGAGCAGTACTTC.